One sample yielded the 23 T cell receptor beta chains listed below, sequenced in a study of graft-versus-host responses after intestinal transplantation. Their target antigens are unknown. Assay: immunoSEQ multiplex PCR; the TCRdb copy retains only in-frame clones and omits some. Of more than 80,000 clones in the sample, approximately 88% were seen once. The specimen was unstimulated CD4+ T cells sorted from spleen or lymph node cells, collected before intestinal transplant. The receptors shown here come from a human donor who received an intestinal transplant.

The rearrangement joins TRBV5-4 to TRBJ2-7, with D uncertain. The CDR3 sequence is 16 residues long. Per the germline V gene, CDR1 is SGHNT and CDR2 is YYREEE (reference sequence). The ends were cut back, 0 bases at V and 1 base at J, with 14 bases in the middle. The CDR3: CASSLGAPRDSYEQYF. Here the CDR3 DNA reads TGTGCCAGCAGCTTGGGCGCGCCTAGAGATTCCTACGAGCAGTACTTC. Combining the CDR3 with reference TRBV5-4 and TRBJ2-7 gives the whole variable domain ETGVTQSPTHLIKTRGQQVTLRCSSQSGHNTVSWYQQALGQGPQFIFQYYREEENGRGNFPPRFSGLQFPNYSSELNVNALELDDSALYLCASSLGAPRDSYEQYFGPGTRLTVT.

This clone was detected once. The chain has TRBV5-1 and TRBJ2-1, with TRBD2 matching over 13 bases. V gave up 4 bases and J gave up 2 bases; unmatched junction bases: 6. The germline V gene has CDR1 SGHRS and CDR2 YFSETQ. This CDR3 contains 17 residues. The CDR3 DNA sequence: TGCGCCAGCAGCCCAGGACTAGCGGGGGCCCCCTACAATGAGCAGTTCTTC. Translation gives CASSPGLAGAPYNEQFF.

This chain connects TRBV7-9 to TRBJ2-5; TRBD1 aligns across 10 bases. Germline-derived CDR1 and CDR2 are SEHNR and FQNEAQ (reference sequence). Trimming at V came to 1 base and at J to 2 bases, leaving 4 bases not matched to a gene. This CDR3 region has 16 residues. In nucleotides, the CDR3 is TGTGCCAGCAGCTTAGACGGGACAGGGGAACAAGAGACCCAGTACTTC. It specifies CASSLDGTGEQETQYF.

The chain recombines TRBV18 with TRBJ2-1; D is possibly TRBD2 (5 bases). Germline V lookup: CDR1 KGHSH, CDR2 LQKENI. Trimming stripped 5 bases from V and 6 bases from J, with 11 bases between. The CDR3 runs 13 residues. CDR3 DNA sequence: TGTGCCAGCTCAGCCTTTGAGGGCAATGAGCAGTTCTTC. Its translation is CASSAFEGNEQFF.

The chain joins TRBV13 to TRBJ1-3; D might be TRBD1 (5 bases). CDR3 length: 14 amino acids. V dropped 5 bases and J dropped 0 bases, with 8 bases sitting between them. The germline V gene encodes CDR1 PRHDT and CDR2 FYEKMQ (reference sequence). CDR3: CASSRGPSGNTIYF. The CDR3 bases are TGTGCCAGCAGCAGGGGCCCCTCTGGAAACACCATATATTTT.

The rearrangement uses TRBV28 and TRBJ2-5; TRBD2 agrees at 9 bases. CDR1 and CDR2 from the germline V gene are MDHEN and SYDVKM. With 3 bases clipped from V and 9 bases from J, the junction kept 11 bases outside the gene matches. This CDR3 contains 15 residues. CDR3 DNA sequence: TGTGCCAGCAGTTTTCCCCGACTAGCGGATCGACCCCAGTACTTC. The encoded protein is CASSFPRLADRPQYF. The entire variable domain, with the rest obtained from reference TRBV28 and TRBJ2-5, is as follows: DVKVTQSSRYLVKRTGEKVFLECVQDMDHENMFWYRQDPGLGLRLIYFSYDVKMKEKGDIPEGYSVSREKKERFSLILESASTNQTSMYLCASSFPRLADRPQYFGPGTRLLVL.

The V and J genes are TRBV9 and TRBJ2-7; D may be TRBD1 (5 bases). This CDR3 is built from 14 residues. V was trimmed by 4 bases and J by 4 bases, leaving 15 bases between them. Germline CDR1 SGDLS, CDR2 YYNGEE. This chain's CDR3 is CASSPRQSTYEQYF. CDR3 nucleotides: TGTGCCAGCAGCCCCCGACAGAGCACTTACGAGCAGTACTTC.

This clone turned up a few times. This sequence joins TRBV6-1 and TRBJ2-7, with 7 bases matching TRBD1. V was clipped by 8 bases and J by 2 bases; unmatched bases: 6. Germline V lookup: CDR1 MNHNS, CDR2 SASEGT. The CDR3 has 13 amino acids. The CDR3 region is CASRPGTAYEQYF. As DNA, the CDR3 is TGTGCCAGCCGCCCCGGGACAGCCTACGAGCAGTACTTC.

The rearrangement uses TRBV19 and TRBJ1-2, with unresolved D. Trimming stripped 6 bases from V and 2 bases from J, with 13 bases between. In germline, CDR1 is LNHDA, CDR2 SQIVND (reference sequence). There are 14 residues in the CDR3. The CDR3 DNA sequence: TGTGCCAGTAGACCCCCCGACGGGAACTATGGCTACACCTTC. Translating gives CASRPPDGNYGYTF.

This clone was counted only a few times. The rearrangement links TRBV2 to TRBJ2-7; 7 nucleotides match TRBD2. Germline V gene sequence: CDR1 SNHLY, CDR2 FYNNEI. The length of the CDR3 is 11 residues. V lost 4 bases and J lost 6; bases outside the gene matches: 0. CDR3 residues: CASSGEGEQYF. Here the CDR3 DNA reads TGTGCCAGCAGTGGGGAGGGCGAGCAGTACTTC.

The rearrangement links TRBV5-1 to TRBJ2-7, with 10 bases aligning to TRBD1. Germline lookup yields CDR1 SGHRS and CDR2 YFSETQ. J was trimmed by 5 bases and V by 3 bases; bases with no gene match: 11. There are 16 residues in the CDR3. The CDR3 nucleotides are TGCGCCAGCAGCTCCGCTGCGGGGACAGGGGTTAACGAGCAGTACTTC. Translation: CASSSAAGTGVNEQYF.

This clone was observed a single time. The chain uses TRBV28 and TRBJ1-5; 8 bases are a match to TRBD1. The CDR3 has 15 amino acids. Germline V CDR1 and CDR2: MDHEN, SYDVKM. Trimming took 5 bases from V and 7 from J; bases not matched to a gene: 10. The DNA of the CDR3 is TGTGCCAGCAGTGAGGACAGGGCGGGGTACCAGCCCCAGCATTTT. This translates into CASSEDRAGYQPQHF.

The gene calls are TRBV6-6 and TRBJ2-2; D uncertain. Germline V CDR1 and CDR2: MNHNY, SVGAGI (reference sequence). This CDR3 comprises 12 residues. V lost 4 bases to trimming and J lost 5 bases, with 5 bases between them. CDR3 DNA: TGTGCCAGCAGTTCCTATACCGGGGAGCTGTTTTTT. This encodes CASSSYTGELFF.

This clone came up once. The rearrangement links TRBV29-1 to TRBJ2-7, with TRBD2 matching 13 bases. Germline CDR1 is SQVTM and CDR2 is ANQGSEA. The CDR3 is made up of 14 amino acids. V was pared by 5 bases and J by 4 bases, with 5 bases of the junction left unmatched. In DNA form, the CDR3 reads TGCAGCGTTACACTAGCGGGAGGGTTTTACGAGCAGTACTTC. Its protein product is CSVTLAGGFYEQYF.

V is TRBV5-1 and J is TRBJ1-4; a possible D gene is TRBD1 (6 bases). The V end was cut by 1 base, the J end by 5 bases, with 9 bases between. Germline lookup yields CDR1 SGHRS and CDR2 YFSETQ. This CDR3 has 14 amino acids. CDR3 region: CASSLQGLNEKLFF. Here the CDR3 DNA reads TGCGCCAGCAGCTTGCAGGGGCTGAATGAAAAACTGTTTTTT.

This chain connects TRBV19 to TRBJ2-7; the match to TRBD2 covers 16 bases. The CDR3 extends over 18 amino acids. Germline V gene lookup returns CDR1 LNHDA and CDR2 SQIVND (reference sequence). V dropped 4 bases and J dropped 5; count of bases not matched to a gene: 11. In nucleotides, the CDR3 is TGTGCCAGTAGTAGGGTCGGGACTAGCGGGAGGGCGAAGAACGAGCAGTACTTC. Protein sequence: CASSRVGTSGRAKNEQYF.

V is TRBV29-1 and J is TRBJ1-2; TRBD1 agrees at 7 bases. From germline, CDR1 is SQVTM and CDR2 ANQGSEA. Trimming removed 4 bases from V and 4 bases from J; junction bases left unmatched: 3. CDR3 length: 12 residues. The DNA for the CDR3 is TGCAGCGTTGTGGGACAGATCTATGGCTACACCTTC. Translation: CSVVGQIYGYTF.

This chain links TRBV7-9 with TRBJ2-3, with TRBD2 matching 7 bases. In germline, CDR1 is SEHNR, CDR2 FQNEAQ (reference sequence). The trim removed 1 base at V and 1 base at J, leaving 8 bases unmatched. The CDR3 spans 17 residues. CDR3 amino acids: CASSLGRGAGGTDTQYF. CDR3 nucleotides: TGTGCCAGCAGCTTAGGTCGCGGTGCGGGGGGCACAGATACGCAGTATTTT.

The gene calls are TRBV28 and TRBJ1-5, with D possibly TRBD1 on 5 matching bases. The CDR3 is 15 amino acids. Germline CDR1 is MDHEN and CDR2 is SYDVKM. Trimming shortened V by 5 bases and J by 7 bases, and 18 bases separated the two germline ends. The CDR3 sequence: CASSRRDAGHQPQHF. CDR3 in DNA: TGTGCCAGCAGTAGGAGAGACGCAGGGCACCAGCCCCAGCATTTT.

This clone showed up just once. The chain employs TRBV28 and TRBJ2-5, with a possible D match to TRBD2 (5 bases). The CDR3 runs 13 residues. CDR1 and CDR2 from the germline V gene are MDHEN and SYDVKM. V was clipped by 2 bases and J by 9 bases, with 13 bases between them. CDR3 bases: TGTGCCAGCAGTTTAAACGGGCCCGGGGCCCAGTACTTC. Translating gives CASSLNGPGAQYF.

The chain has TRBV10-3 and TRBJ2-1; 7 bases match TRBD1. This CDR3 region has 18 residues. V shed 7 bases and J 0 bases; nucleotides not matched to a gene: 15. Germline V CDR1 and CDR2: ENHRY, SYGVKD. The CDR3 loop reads CAIKEQGCLISSYNEQFF. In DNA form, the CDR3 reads TGTGCCATCAAAGAACAGGGGTGTCTGATTTCCTCCTACAATGAGCAGTTCTTC.

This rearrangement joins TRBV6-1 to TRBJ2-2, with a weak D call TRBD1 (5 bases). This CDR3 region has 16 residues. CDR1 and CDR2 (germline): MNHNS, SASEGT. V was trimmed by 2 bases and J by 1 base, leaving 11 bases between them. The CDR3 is CASSELGAGNTGELFF. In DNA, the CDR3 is TGTGCCAGCAGTGAACTTGGGGCAGGGAACACCGGGGAGCTGTTTTTT.

CDR3 sequence (DNA): TGTGCCAGCAGCGAAGAGATTCTAGCGTTCCTCGGGGCAACCTACGAGCAGTACTTC. Translated: CASSEEILAFLGATYEQYF. The gene calls are TRBV21-1 and TRBJ2-7; TRBD2 is taken as the D call from the table, unchecked against the DNA. TRBV21-1 is a documented pseudogene. The CDR3 is 19 residues long.